One T cell receptor beta chain is described in this entry. Its target antigen remains unknown. No base qualities exist here, and no much larger clone lies one base off it. Patients with a history of autoimmune disease or receiving systemic immunosuppression were excluded from the trial. Peripheral blood for TCR sequencing was drawn from every dose cohort at baseline, at cycle 4 day 1 and at cycle 7 day 1. The samples were drawn from a first-in-human, open-label, multicenter phase I dose-escalation trial of ivuxolimab. Adults with locally advanced or metastatic melanoma, renal cell carcinoma, hepatocellular carcinoma or head and neck squamous cell carcinoma were enrolled in the trial. Before TCR sequencing, CD4+ T cells and CD8+ T cells were sorted from peripheral blood as separate populations. The data stem from a study of OX40 agonist ivuxolimab in advanced cancers. Turning to the overall study: Ivuxolimab was a fully human IgG2 agonistic monoclonal antibody targeting the costimulatory receptor OX40 (CD134). Intravenous ivuxolimab was administered to patients every 2 weeks at six dose levels: 0.01, 0.1, 0.3, 1.5, 3 and 10 mg/kg. Of the roughly 51 patients in dose escalation, around 19 had hepatocellular carcinoma, about 15 had melanoma, 9 had renal cell carcinoma and 9 had head and neck cancer. The dose-escalation cohort was approximately 83% male with a mean age of about 65 years, ranging from roughly 20 to 80. Patients were allowed to have had prior anti-PD-1, anti-PD-L1 or anti-CTLA-4 therapy, and about 40% of the dose-escalation patients had been treated with checkpoint inhibitors. Partial responses occurred in three dose-escalation patients, of whom one had hepatocellular carcinoma and two had cutaneous melanoma. Peripheral TCRbeta sequencing aimed to test whether ivuxolimab altered TCR sequence diversity and caused clonal T-cell expansion. The paper describes the monotherapy dose-escalation part (N = 52 patients) of the phase I trial of ivuxolimab. The paper as a whole reports these results and caveats: Low levels of normalized T-cell clonal expansion were also shown by some nonresponding patients. After ivuxolimab, more expanded clones were found on average in CD8+ T cells than in CD4+ T cells. At doses of 0.1 to 3.0 mg/kg, clonal expansion of both CD4+ and CD8+ T cells in blood was seen between baseline and week 6. In the 0.1-3.0 mg/kg groups, partial responders were among the patients with the lowest normalized peripheral clonal expansion, particularly in CD8+ T cells. Which antigens the clonally expanded peripheral T cells were specific for was not determined.

The CDR3, from cysteine to phenylalanine, totals 17 residues. Just the 51-base CDR3 DNA is kept, in frame starting at base 1. Relative to germline, V is missing 1 base and J is missing 5 bases, with 11 bases of the junction outside any gene match. The CDR1 and CDR2 encoded by the germline V gene are SGHNT and YENEEA. Genomic DNA was extracted from sorted cells for sequencing of the TCRbeta CDR3 region. The immunoSEQ Assay was used to sequence the TCRbeta CDR3 regions. Held by TCRdb, this immuneACCESS table contains in-frame sequences only and omits some clones. Under half of the omission traces to an unresolved V gene where checked; the cause of the rest is unknown. The sample data list about 82,000 clones, and roughly 92% of these were observed just once. The ten largest make up about 0.6% of the sample.

Specimen: CD4+ or CD8+ T cells sorted from blood, collected in a trial of the OX40 agonist ivuxolimab. Recombination linked TRBV11-3 to TRBJ2-7; 10 bases in the middle match TRBD2. This clonotype was obtained from an adult with an advanced solid tumor such as melanoma, head and neck, liver or kidney cancer. The encoded CDR3 is CASSLGLAGVLRDEQYF. The nucleotides read TGTGCCAGCAGCTTAGGGCTAGCGGGAGTGCTTCGGGACGAGCAGTACTTC. Extended through the reference TRBV11-3 and TRBJ2-7 proteins, this CDR3 yields the full variable domain: EAGVVQSPRYKIIEKKQPVAFWCNPISGHNTLYWYLQNLGQGPELLIRYENEEAVDDSQLPKDRFSAERLKGVDSTLKIQPAELGDSAVYLCASSLGLAGVLRDEQYFGPGTRLTVT.